These T cell receptor beta chains were read from a single sample in a study of T cells in Graves' hyperthyroidism and ophthalmopathy. MiXCR, run by TCRdb on the multiplex PCR reads, gives a single entry per CDR3 protein. The profile shows 550,000 to 850,000 distinct CDR3 sequences, approximately 19% of them singletons. Sequencing was performed on blood. The receptor source for this set is a woman aged 50 to 60 with Graves' hyperthyroidism that later progressed to Graves' ophthalmopathy. Each CDR3 is given without its conserved first and last residue. A clone size is listed for some rows: how often the clone was seen (once, few, many), or a class if it is expanded.

v_call: TRBV7-6; clone_size: few; cdr3_length: 14; cdr3_aa: ASSLGRGAPMNEQF
v_call: TRBV5-1; clone_size: many; cdr3_length: 13; cdr3_aa: ASSIRGDRDYGYT
v_call: TRBV11-2; clone_size: many; cdr3_length: 14; cdr3_aa: ASSYLFPGSGNTIY
v_call: TRBV11-2; clone_size: many; cdr3_length: 13; cdr3_aa: ASSFTGWGTDTQY
v_call: TRBV7-8; clone_size: NA; cdr3_length: 13; cdr3_aa: ASSLVPGIPYEQY
v_call: TRBV3-1; clone_size: many; cdr3_length: 13; cdr3_aa: ASSNAGTGQETQY
v_call: TRBV5-4; clone_size: NA; cdr3_length: 11; cdr3_aa: ASSLAGASIST
v_call: TRBV11-3; clone_size: NA; cdr3_length: 12; cdr3_aa: ASSGRGGTGELF
v_call: TRBV9; clone_size: few; cdr3_length: 14; cdr3_aa: ASSPTSGGLTGELF
v_call: TRBV5-1; clone_size: few; cdr3_length: 16; cdr3_aa: ASSSSLDRGAMNTEAF
v_call: TRBV18; clone_size: few; cdr3_length: 13; cdr3_aa: ASSPQGTANEKLF
v_call: TRBV3-1; clone_size: few; cdr3_length: 12; cdr3_aa: ASSQVGANEKLF
v_call: TRBV7-6; clone_size: NA; cdr3_length: 12; cdr3_aa: ASSTEGRGVGYT
v_call: TRBV11-2; clone_size: once; cdr3_length: 12; cdr3_aa: ASSVDGQYTEAF
v_call: TRBV20-1; clone_size: NA; cdr3_length: 12; cdr3_aa: SARAPTRNQPQH
v_call: TRBV20-1; clone_size: few; cdr3_length: 8; cdr3_aa: SALNNEQF
v_call: TRBV2; clone_size: many; cdr3_length: 13; cdr3_aa: ASREQGSSTDTQY
v_call: TRBV3-1; clone_size: many; cdr3_length: 12; cdr3_aa: ASSQGAVDYGYT
v_call: TRBV5-1; clone_size: few; cdr3_length: 14; cdr3_aa: ASSLMGPGGGNTQY
v_call: TRBV12-3/TRBV12-4; clone_size: NA; cdr3_length: 12; cdr3_aa: ASTRDTFNYGYT